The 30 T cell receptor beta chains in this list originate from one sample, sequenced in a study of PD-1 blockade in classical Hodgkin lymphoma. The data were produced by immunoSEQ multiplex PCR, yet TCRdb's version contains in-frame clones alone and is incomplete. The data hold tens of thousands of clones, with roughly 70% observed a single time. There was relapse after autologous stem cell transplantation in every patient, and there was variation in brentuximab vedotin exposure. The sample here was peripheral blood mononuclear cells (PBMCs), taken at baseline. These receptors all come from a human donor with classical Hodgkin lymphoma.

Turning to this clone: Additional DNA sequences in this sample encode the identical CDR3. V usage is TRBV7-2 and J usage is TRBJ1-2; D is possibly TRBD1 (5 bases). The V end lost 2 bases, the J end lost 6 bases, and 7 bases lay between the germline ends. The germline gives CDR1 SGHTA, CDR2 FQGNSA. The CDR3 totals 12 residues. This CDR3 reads CASSLIGDGYTF. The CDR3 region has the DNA TGTGCCAGCAGCTTAATAGGGGATGGCTACACCTTC.

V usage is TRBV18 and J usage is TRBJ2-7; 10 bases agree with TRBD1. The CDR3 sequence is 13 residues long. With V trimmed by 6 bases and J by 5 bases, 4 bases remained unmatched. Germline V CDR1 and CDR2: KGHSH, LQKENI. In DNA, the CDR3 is TGTGCCAGCTCGCCCGGGACAGGGGACGAGCAGTACGTC. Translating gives CASSPGTGDEQYV.

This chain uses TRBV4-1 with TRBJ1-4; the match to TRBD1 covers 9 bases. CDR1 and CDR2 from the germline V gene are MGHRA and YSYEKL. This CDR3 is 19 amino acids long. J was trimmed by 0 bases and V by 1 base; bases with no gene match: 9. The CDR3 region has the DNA TGCGCCAGCAGCCAAGGATGGACAGGGGCATCTCCAACTAATGAAAAACTGTTTTTT. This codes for CASSQGWTGASPTNEKLFF.

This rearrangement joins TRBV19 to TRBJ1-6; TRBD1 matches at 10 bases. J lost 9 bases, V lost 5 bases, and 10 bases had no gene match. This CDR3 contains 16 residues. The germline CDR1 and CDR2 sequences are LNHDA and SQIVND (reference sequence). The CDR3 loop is CASSQQTGTGASPLHF. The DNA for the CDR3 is TGTGCCAGTAGTCAACAAACCGGGACAGGGGCTTCACCCCTCCACTTT.

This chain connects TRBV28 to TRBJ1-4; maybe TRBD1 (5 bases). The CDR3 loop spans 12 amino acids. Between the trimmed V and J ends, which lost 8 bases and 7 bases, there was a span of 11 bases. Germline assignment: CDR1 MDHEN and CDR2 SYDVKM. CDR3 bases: TGTGCCAGCGGGGGTTTTGCTGAAAAACTGTTTTTT. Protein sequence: CASGGFAEKLFF. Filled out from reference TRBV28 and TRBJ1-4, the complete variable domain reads DVKVTQSSRYLVKRTGEKVFLECVQDMDHENMFWYRQDPGLGLRLIYFSYDVKMKEKGDIPEGYSVSREKKERFSLILESASTNQTSMYLCASGGFAEKLFFGSGTQLSVL.

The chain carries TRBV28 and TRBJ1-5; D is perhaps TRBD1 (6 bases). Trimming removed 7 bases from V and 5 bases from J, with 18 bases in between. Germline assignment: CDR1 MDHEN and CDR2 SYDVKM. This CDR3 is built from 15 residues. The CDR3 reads CASNPYGGAHQPQHF. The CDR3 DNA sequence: TGTGCCAGCAACCCCTACGGGGGGGCCCATCAGCCCCAGCATTTT.

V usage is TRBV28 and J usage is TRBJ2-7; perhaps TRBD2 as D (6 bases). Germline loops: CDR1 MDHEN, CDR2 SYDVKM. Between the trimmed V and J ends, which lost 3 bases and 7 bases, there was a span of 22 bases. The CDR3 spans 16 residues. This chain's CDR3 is CASSFLVWRAAGEQYF. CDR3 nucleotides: TGTGCCAGCAGTTTCCTAGTATGGAGGGCGGCGGGGGAGCAGTACTTC. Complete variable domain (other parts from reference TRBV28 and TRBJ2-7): DVKVTQSSRYLVKRTGEKVFLECVQDMDHENMFWYRQDPGLGLRLIYFSYDVKMKEKGDIPEGYSVSREKKERFSLILESASTNQTSMYLCASSFLVWRAAGEQYFGPGTRLTVT.

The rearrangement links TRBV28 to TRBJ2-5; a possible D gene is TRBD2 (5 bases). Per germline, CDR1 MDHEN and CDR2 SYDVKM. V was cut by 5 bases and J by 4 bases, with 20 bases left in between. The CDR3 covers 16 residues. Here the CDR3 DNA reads TGTGCCAGCAGTATATATTCGGGATCAATGGGAGAGACCCAGTACTTC. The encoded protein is CASSIYSGSMGETQYF.

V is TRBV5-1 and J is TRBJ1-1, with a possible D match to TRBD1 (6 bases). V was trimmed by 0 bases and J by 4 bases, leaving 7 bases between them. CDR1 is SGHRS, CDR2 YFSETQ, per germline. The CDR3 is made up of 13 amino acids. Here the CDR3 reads CASSLGGGTEAFF. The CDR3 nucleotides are TGCGCCAGCAGCTTGGGAGGGGGCACTGAAGCTTTCTTT.

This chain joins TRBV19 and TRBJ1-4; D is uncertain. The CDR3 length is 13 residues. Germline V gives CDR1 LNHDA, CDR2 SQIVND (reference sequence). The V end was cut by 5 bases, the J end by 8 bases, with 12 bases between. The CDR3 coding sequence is TGTGCCAGTAGTCTGCTGGCAGCAGAAAAACTGTTTTTT. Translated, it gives CASSLLAAEKLFF. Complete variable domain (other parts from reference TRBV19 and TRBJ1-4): DGGITQSPKYLFRKEGQNVTLSCEQNLNHDAMYWYRQDPGQGLRLIYYSQIVNDFQKGDIAEGYSVSREKKESFPLTVTSAQKNPTAFYLCASSLLAAEKLFFGSGTQLSVL.

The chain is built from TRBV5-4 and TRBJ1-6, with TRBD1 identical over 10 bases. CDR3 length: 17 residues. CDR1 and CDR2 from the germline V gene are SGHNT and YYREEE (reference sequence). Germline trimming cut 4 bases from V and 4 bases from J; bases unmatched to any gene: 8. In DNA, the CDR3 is TGTGCCAGCAGCATACGGGACAGGGGAGAATATAATTCACCCCTCCACTTT. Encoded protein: CASSIRDRGEYNSPLHF.

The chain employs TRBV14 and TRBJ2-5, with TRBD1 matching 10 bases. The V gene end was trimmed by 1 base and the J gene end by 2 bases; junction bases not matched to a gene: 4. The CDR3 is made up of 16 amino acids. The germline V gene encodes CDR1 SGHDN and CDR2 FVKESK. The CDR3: CASSQVGQGLQETQYF. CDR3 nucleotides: TGTGCCAGCAGCCAAGTGGGACAGGGGTTACAAGAGACCCAGTACTTC.

In nucleotides, the CDR3 is TGTGCCAGCAGCGGGGCCACAGATACGCAGTATTTT. This encodes CASSGATDTQYF. This rearrangement joins TRBV28 to TRBJ2-3; D is possibly TRBD1 or TRBD2 (5 bases each). CDR1 and CDR2 (germline): MDHEN, SYDVKM. The CDR3 is made up of 12 amino acids. V shed 6 bases and J shed 2 bases, with 6 bases lying between them.

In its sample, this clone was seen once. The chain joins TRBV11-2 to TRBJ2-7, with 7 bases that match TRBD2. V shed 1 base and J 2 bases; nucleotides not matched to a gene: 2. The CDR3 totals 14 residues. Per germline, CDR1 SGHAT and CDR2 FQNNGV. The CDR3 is CASSLGGGTYEQYV. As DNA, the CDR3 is TGTGCCAGCAGCTTAGGGGGGGGAACCTACGAGCAGTACGTC.

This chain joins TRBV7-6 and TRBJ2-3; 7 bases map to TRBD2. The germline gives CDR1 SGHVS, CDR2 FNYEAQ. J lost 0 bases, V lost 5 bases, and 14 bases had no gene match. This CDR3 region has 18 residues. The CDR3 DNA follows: TGTGCCAGCAGCCCGAACGCCGGGACTACCTTGAGCACAGATACGCAGTATTTT. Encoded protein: CASSPNAGTTLSTDTQYF.

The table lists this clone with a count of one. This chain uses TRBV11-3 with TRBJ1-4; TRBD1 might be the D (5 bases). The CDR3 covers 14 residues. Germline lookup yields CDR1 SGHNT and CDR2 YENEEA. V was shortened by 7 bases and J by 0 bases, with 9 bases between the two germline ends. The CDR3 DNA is TGTGCCAGCACCCAGGGATCAACTAATGAAAAACTGTTTTTT. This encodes CASTQGSTNEKLFF.

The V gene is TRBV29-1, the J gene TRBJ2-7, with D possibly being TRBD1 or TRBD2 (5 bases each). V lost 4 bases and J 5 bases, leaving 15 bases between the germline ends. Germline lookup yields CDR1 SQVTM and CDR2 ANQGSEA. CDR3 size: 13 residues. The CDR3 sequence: CSVAALGTNEQYF. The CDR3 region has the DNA TGCAGCGTTGCAGCCCTCGGGACCAACGAGCAGTACTTC.

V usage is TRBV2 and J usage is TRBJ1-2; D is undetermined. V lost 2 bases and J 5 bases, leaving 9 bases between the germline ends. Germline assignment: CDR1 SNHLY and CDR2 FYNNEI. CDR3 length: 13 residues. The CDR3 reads CASSEIRPYGYTF. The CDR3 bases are TGTGCCAGCAGTGAAATACGACCGTATGGCTACACCTTC.

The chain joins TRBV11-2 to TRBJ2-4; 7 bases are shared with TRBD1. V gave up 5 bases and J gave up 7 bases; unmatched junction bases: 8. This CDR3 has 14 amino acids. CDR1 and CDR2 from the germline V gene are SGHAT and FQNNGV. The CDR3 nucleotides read TGTGCCAGCAGCCCCGGTACAGGGGTCAACATTCAGTACTTC. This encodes CASSPGTGVNIQYF. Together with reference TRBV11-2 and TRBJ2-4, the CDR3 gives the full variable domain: EAGVAQSPRYKIIEKRQSVAFWCNPISGHATLYWYQQILGQGPKLLIQFQNNGVVDDSQLPKDRFSAERLKGVDSTLKIQPAKLEDSAVYLCASSPGTGVNIQYFGAGTRLSVL.

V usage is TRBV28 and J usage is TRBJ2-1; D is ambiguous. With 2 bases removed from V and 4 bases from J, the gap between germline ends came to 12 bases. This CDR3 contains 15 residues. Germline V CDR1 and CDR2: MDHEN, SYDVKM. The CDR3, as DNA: TGTGCCAGCAGTTTAAGGTTGACGGATTACAATGAGCAGTTCTTC. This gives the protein CASSLRLTDYNEQFF.

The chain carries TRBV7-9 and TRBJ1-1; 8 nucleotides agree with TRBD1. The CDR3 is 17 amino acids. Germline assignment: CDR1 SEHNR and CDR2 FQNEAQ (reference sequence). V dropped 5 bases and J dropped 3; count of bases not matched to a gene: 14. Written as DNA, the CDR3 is TGTGCCAGCAGCGAGGGCCTCTACAGGGGGATGGACACTGAAGCTTTCTTT. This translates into CASSEGLYRGMDTEAFF.

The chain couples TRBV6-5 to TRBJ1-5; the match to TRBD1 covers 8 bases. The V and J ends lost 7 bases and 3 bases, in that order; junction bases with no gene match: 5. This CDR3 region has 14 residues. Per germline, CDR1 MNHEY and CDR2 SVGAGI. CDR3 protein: CASTGQGPNQPQHF. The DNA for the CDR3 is TGTGCCAGCACCGGACAGGGACCCAATCAGCCCCAGCATTTT.

The CDR3 DNA sequence: TGTGCCAGCAGCCCTTGGTATACGCAGTATTTT. It is translated as CASSPWYTQYF. The chain has TRBV7-9 and TRBJ2-3; D gene ambiguous. V shed 5 bases and J shed 7 bases, with 7 bases lying between them. The length of the CDR3 is 11 residues. Germline V gene data show CDR1 as SEHNR and CDR2 as FQNEAQ (reference sequence).

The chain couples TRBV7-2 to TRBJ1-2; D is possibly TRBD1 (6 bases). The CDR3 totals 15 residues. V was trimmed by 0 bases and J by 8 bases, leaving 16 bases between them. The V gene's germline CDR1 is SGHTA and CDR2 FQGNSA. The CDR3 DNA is TGTGCCAGCAGCTTAGCGTTTGGGGGGGCTGGAGGCTACACCTTC. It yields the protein CASSLAFGGAGGYTF.

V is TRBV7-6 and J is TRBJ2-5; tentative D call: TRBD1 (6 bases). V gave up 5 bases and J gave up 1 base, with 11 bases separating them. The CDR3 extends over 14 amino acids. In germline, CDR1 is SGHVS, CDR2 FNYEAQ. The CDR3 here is CASSPLTGQETQYF. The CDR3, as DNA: TGTGCCAGCAGCCCCCTGACAGGCCAAGAGACCCAGTACTTC. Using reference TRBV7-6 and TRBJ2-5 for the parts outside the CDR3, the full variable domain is GAGVSQSPRYKVTKRGQDVALRCDPISGHVSLYWYRQALGQGPEFLTYFNYEAQQDKSGLPNDRFSAERPEGSISTLTIQRTEQRDSAMYRCASSPLTGQETQYFGPGTRLLVL.

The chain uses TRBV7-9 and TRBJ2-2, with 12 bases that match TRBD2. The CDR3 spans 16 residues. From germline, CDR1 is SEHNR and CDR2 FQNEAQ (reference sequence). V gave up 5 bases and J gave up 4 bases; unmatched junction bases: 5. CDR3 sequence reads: CASSPRLAGVTGELFF. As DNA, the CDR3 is TGTGCCAGCAGCCCGAGACTAGCGGGAGTCACCGGGGAGCTGTTTTTT.

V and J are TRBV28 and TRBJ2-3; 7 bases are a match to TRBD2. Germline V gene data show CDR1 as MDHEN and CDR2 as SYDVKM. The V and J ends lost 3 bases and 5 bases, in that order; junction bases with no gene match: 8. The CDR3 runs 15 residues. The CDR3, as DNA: TGTGCCAGCAGTTTCGGGGCGGGAGCCGTAGATACGCAGTATTTT. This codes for CASSFGAGAVDTQYF.

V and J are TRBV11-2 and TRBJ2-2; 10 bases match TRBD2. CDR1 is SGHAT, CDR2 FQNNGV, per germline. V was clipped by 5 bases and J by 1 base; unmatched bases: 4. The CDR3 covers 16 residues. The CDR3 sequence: CASSLRTSGNTGELFF. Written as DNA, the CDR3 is TGTGCCAGCAGCCTCCGGACTAGCGGGAACACCGGGGAGCTGTTTTTT. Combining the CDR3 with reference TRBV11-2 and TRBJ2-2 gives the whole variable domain EAGVAQSPRYKIIEKRQSVAFWCNPISGHATLYWYQQILGQGPKLLIQFQNNGVVDDSQLPKDRFSAERLKGVDSTLKIQPAKLEDSAVYLCASSLRTSGNTGELFFGEGSRLTVL.

The DNA for the CDR3 is TGTGCCAGCAGCCACAAGTTGGGTGAGCAGTTCTTC. The encoded protein is CASSHKLGEQFF. The rearrangement uses TRBV11-3 and TRBJ2-1; D remains unclear. The CDR3 has 12 amino acids. V was shortened by 5 bases and J by 9 bases, with 11 bases between the two germline ends. Looked up from germline, CDR1 is SGHNT and CDR2 is YENEEA.

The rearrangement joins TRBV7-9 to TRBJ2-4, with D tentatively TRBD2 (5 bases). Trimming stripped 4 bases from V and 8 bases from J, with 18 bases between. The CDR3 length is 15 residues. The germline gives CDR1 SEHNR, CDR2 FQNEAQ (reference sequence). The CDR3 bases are TGTGCCAGCAGCTCACTACGGGGAGCCCGCGACATTCAGTACTTC. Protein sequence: CASSSLRGARDIQYF. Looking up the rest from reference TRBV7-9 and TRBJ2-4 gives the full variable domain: DTGVSQNPRHKITKRGQNVTFRCDPISEHNRLYWYRQTLGQGPEFLTYFQNEAQLEKSRLLSDRFSAERPKGSFSTLEIQRTEQGDSAMYLCASSSLRGARDIQYFGAGTRLSVL.